Detailed here is one TCR beta chain. The target of this receptor is not known. No base quality values were provided; no much bigger clone lies one nucleotide off. Peripheral blood CD8+ and CD4+ T cells from healthy donors, Susac syndrome patients and multiple sclerosis patients were profiled using high-throughput TCR beta sequencing. The multiple sclerosis controls were treatment-naive patients who had stable or active relapsing-remitting disease and met the revised McDonald criteria. Bulk CD8+ and CD4+ T cells were purified magnetically by negative isolation, whereas CD8+ TEMRA cells were enriched by FACS. Blood was collected in EDTA tubes and processed within 24 hours, with PBMCs isolated through density gradient centrifugation. PBMCs intended for TCR sequencing were cryopreserved in liquid nitrogen and were subsequently thawed in a 37 degrees C water bath. The sorted or isolated CD4+, CD8+ and CD8+ TEMRA cells had a purity of 90% or higher.

This sample stems from a study of CD8 T cells in Susac syndrome (dated by TCRdb to between 2018 and 2021). Study-wide context: The study used repertoire sequencing to test whether antigen drove CD8+ T cell activation and differentiation in Susac syndrome. The clonality of the CD8+ T cell repertoire was compared across over 9 healthy donors, roughly 14 Susac syndrome patients and 15 multiple sclerosis patients.

RNA was extracted using the RNeasy kit, and about 0.5 to 1 microgram was reverse transcribed with random hexamers. TCR beta CDR3 regions were amplified with the immunoSEQ multiplex PCR assay covering 54 Vbeta and 13 Jbeta segments. PCR amplification bias was corrected using a synthetic template baseline for primer optimization and computational correction. The original methods were these. Reads were annotated to V, D and J genes per IMGT and analyzed with immunoSEQ Analyzer, keeping only productive sequences. Clonality was calculated as one minus the Shannon entropy normalized by log2 of the number of productive unique sequences. Public and private clones were assessed among the 100 most prevalent clones of each patient and control. Susac-specific clones were defined as absent from healthy and MS cohorts, some 1,000 published viral clones and other ImmuneACCESS disease sequences. TCRdb applied fastp at Q25 and MiXCR to the public reads, then kept only in-frame beta chains. Rows with one shared CDR3 protein collapse into an entry with the most common genes and DNA. The V and J calls were not made by the authors but by TCRdb's processing. The sample table holds hundreds of thousands of distinct CDR3 sequences, of which around nine tenths were seen once. Approximately 0.18% of the sample lies in the top ten.

Looking up the germline V gene yields CDR1 SGHRS and CDR2 YFSETQ. V sheds 4 bases and J sheds 3 bases, leaving 12 bases between their ends. CDR3 length: 14 amino acids, cysteine to phenylalanine. Just CDR3 DNA is preserved here, 42 bases in frame from base 1. Broader findings and caveats from the paper: The number of individuals in the TCR sequencing and HLA analysis was acknowledged as relatively small.

Input material: CD8+ T cells from PBMCs. The sequence joins TRBV5-1 to TRBJ2-3, with no D gene named confidently. The sequence was collected from a human donor with multiple sclerosis. In nucleotide form, the sequence is TGCGCCAGCAGCCCTCTTCAAGGGACAGATACGCAGTATTTT. The translation is CASSPLQGTDTQYF.